A selection of T cell receptor beta chains follows, all from one sample in a study of T cells in Graves' hyperthyroidism and ophthalmopathy. TCRdb called the multiplex PCR reads again in MiXCR, with one record for every CDR3 protein. The data contain 500,000 to 650,000 distinct CDR3 sequences, 46% of them seen just once; the ten biggest clones take up about 45%. The sequenced sample was peripheral blood or thyroid tissue (not recorded which). The receptors come from an adult woman with Graves' disease, either hyperthyroidism or ophthalmopathy (not recorded which). Both conserved end residues are part of each CDR3. The order of the fields is V gene, J gene, D gene, clone size, CDR3 protein. D genes are given only for firm matches. Not every row has a clone size; where given, it reads once, few, many or a size class.

TRBV6-6	TRBJ2-5	TRBD2	NA	CASGVAGQETQYF
TRBV25-1	TRBJ1-6	NA	many	CASSWTENSPLHF
TRBV27	TRBJ1-5	TRBD1	few	CASSRDRANSNQPQHF
TRBV25-1	TRBJ2-6	NA	NA	CASSAQIPGANVLTF
TRBV5-6	TRBJ1-2	NA	many	CASSFRGGQGYTF
TRBV4-3	TRBJ2-6	NA	many	CASSQDSPHSGANVLTF
TRBV12-3/TRBV12-4	TRBJ1-1	NA	many	CASRGTLNTEAFF
TRBV2	TRBJ1-6	NA	NA	CAGRWGQYSPLHF
TRBV20-1	TRBJ1-6	NA	NA	CSARDGAGVLYNSPLHF
TRBV7-9	TRBJ1-1	NA	NA	CASSLARGTEAFF
TRBV5-1	TRBJ1-6	NA	many	CASSPSGGAESPLHF
TRBV12-3/TRBV12-4	TRBJ2-3	NA	NA	CASRLRDSSTDTQYF
TRBV5-1	TRBJ2-7	TRBD1	NA	CASSTTGMSLYEQYF
TRBV9	TRBJ2-7	TRBD1	NA	CASSPLRDRWVEQYF